These 8 T cell receptor beta chains came from one sample sequenced in a study of T cell changes during pregnancy in multiple sclerosis. This table comes from immunoSEQ multiplex PCR, and its TCRdb copy is limited to in-frame clones, with some not included. The data contain 45,000 to 70,000 clones, 92% of them singletons. Here the sequenced sample was CD4+ T cells from peripheral blood mononuclear cells, taken in the second trimester of pregnancy. All receptors come from a female donor with multiple sclerosis, enrolled in a pregnancy study.

The chain combines TRBV5-4 with TRBJ2-5; 8 bases are shared with TRBD2. The V and J ends lost 9 bases and 1 base, in that order; junction bases with no gene match: 2. Germline V gene data show CDR1 as SGHNT and CDR2 as YYREEE (reference sequence). This CDR3 has 12 amino acids. CDR3 loop: CATGGVQETQYF. CDR3 sequence (DNA): TGTGCCACCGGGGGGGTCCAAGAGACCCAGTACTTC.

The J gene is TRBJ2-1, the V gene TRBV5-4; TRBD1 matches at 10 bases. The ends lost 3 bases at V and 7 bases at J; junction bases unmatched: 4. CDR1 and CDR2 from the germline V gene are SGHNT and YYREEE (reference sequence). This CDR3 has 14 amino acids. The CDR3 DNA follows: TGTGCCAGCAGCTCCCGGGACAGGGGAAATGAGCAGTTCTTC. Its protein product is CASSSRDRGNEQFF.

V usage is TRBV7-3 and J usage is TRBJ2-1; no clear D. The CDR3 spans 14 residues. V dropped 5 bases and J dropped 6 bases, with 14 bases sitting between them. CDR1 is SGHTA and CDR2 is FQGTGA in the germline V gene. The CDR3 DNA is TGTGCCAGCAGCCCGACTTATTCCGGCAATGAGCAGTTCTTC. Translation: CASSPTYSGNEQFF.

This chain joins TRBV28 and TRBJ2-7; 8 nucleotides line up with TRBD1. The germline V gene has CDR1 MDHEN and CDR2 SYDVKM. This CDR3 has 16 residues. The V and J ends lost 5 bases and 5 bases, in that order; junction bases with no gene match: 14. In nucleotides, the CDR3 is TGTGCCAGCAGTCCCCCTGGCAGGGGGCAGTCGGACGAGCAGTACTTC. Residues: CASSPPGRGQSDEQYF.

The rearrangement uses TRBV5-6 and TRBJ1-2; D is possibly TRBD1 (5 bases). V gave up 2 bases and J gave up 6 bases, with 14 bases separating them. CDR3 length: 14 amino acids. Per the germline V gene, CDR1 is SGHDT and CDR2 is YYEEEE. CDR3 nucleotide sequence: TGTGCCAGCAGCTTCGACAGCTTCATGGATGGCTACACCTTC. It specifies CASSFDSFMDGYTF.

The V and J genes are TRBV19 and TRBJ2-3; TRBD2 might be the D (6 bases). From germline, CDR1 is LNHDA and CDR2 SQIVND (reference sequence). The CDR3 totals 15 residues. The V gene lost 1 base and the J gene lost 3 bases, with 11 bases spanning the gap. This CDR3 reads CASSIVGGVTDTQYF. The CDR3 bases are TGTGCCAGTAGTATAGTGGGGGGAGTTACAGATACGCAGTATTTT.

The chain is built from TRBV18 and TRBJ1-1; 8 nucleotides match TRBD1. This CDR3 is 15 amino acids long. Germline lookup yields CDR1 KGHSH and CDR2 LQKENI. After removal of 1 base from V and 5 bases from J, the junction contained 6 bases not matched to a gene. This CDR3 is CASSPQQGVETEAFF. CDR3 DNA: TGTGCCAGCTCACCACAACAGGGGGTAGAGACTGAAGCTTTCTTT.

The chain recombines TRBV6-1 with TRBJ1-6; no reliable D call. Between the trimmed V and J ends, which lost 4 bases and 7 bases, there was a span of 11 bases. In germline, CDR1 is MNHNS, CDR2 SASEGT. This CDR3 has 14 amino acids. The CDR3 nucleotides are TGTGCCAGCAGTGTAGAGGGCCCGAATTCACCCCTCCACTTT. It codes for CASSVEGPNSPLHF.